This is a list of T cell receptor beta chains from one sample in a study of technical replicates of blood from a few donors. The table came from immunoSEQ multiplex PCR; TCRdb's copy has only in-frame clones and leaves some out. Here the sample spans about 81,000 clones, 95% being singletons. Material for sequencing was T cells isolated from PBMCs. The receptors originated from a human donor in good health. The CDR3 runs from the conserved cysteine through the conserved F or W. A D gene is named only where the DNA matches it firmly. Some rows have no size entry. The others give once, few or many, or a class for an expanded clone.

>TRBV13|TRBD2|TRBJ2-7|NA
TGTGCCAGCAGCTTGGGCGGGAGTGTTAGCGAGCAGTACTTC
CASSLGGSVSEQYF
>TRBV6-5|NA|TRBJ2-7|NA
TGTGCCAGCAGTTCAACAGGGATCTGGTACTTC
CASSSTGIWYF
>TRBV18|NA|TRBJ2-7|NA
TGTGCCAGCTCCGTCGTGCAAATATCGGGGGGCGCAGAAAGCTACGAGCAGTACTTC
CASSVVQISGGAESYEQYF
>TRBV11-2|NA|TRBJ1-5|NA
TGTGCCAGCAGCTTAGTGAACGCCCGGGGATATCAGCCCCAGCATTTT
CASSLVNARGYQPQHF
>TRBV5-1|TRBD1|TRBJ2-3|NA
TGCGCCAGCAGCGACCCGGGACAGGGGTTTAGTACAGATACGCAGTATTTT
CASSDPGQGFSTDTQYF
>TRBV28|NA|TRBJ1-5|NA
TGTGCCAGCAGTGACTTAGAGCAGCCCCAGCATTTT
CASSDLEQPQHF
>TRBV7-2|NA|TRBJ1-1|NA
TGTGCCAGCAGCCTGTATCCGAACACTGAAGCTTTCTTT
CASSLYPNTEAFF
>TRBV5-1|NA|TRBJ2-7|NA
TGCGCCAGCAGCTTGGCCGCTGGTAGCTCCTACGAGCAGTACTTC
CASSLAAGSSYEQYF
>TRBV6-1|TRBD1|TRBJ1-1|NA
TGTGCCAGCAGTGAAATGGCAGGGGGCGCGGGGACTGAAGCTTTCTTT
CASSEMAGGAGTEAFF
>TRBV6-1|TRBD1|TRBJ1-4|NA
TGTGCCAGCACGGGGACAGCTAATGAAAAACTGTTTTTT
CASTGTANEKLFF
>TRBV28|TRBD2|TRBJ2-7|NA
TGTGCCAGCAGTTTACTGAGTAGCGGGAGCTCCTACGAGCAGTACTTC
CASSLLSSGSSYEQYF
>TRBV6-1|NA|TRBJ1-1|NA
TGTGCCAGCAGTGTAGGGGGAAACACTGAAGCTTTCTTT
CASSVGGNTEAFF
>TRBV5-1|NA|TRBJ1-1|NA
TGCGCCAGCAGCTTGCATGTGGGGAGAGCTTTCTTT
CASSLHVGRAFF
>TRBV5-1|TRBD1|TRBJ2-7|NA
TGCGCCAGCAGCTCGGGACAGGGGAGGTACGAGCAGTACTTC
CASSSGQGRYEQYF
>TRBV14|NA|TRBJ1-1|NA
TGTGCCAGCAACCTTCAGTCGAACACTGAAGCTTTCTTT
CASNLQSNTEAFF
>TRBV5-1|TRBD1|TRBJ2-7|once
TGCGCCAGCAGCTTGGGATCCCCGAACAGGGGTATATACGAGCAGTACTTC
CASSLGSPNRGIYEQYF
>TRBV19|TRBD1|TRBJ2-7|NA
TGTGCCAGTAGTGCCTCCGGGACAGGAACCTCCTACGAGCAGTACTTC
CASSASGTGTSYEQYF
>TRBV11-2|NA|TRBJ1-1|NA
TGTGCCAGCAGCCCAAATTCCGATAGAACTGAAGCTTTCTTT
CASSPNSDRTEAFF
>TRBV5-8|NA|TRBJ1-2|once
TGTGCCAGCAGCGGGGGGGGTAACTATGGCTACACCTTC
CASSGGGNYGYTF
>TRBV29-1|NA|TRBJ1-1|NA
TGCAGCGTTGACCCCGTGAACACTGAAGCTTTCTTT
CSVDPVNTEAFF
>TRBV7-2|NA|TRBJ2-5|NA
TGTGCCAGCAGCTTAGTGTCAGGGGAGACCCAGTACTTC
CASSLVSGETQYF
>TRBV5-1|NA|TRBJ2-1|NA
TGCGCCAGCAGACCCCGAGAAAAATACAATGAGCAGTTCTTC
CASRPREKYNEQFF
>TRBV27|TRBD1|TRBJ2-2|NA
TGTGCCAGCAGTTTATCGACAGGGGGCCTAGCCGGGGAGCTGTTTTTT
CASSLSTGGLAGELFF
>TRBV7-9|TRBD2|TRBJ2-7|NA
TGTGCCAGCAGCTCCCCTGGACTAGCGGGGTATTCCTACGAGCAGTACTTC
CASSSPGLAGYSYEQYF
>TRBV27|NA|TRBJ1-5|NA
TGTGCCAGCAGTCTACGTGGGGCTAGCAATCAGCCCCAGCATTTT
CASSLRGASNQPQHF
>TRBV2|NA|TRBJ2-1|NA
TGTGCCAGCAGCGCTTTCCCTTCTGAGGCCAATGAGCAGTTCTTC
CASSAFPSEANEQFF
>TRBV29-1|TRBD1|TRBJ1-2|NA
TGCACCTTATGGACAGGCCATGGCTACACCTTC
CTLWTGHGYTF
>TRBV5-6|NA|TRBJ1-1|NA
TGTGCCAGCAGCTTCACACAGAACTTGAACACTGAAGCTTTCTTT
CASSFTQNLNTEAFF
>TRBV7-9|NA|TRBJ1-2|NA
TGTGCCAGCAGCTTAAAAGGGGTCGGACAGATACTTAACTATGGCTACACCTTC
CASSLKGVGQILNYGYTF
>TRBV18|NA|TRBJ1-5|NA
TGTGCCAGCTCAAGTACAGGGAATCAGCCCCAGCATTTT
CASSSTGNQPQHF
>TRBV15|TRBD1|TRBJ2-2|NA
TGTGCCACCAGCATCCGGGACAGGGGTACCACCGGGGAGCTGTTTTTT
CATSIRDRGTTGELFF
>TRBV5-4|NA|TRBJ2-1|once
TGTGCCAGCAGCGCAGACAGCGAGCAGTTCTTC
CASSADSEQFF
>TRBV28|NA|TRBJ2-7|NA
TGTGCCAGCAGTTTTAGCTCCTACGAGCAGTACTTC
CASSFSSYEQYF
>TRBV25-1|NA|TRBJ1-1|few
TGTGCCAGCAGTGGGGGGCACAGGTTTATTGGCACTGAAGCTTTCTTT
CASSGGHRFIGTEAFF
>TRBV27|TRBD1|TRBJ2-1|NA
TGTGCCAGCACGGACAGGAGCTCCTACAATGAGCAGTTCTTC
CASTDRSSYNEQFF
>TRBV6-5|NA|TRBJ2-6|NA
TGTGCCAGCAGACCCATACTCTCTGGGGCCAACGTCCTGACTTTC
CASRPILSGANVLTF
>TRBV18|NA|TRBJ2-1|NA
TGTGCCAGCTCACCAGGTCTAGACTACAATGAGCAGTTCTTC
CASSPGLDYNEQFF
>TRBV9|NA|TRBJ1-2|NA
TGTGCCAGCAGCGTAGGTCTAGGGGCAGAGAACTATGGCTACACCTTC
CASSVGLGAENYGYTF
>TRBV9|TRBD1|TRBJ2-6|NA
TGTGCCAGCAGCGTAGGACAGGGGGGGGCTGGGGCCAACGTCCTGACTTTC
CASSVGQGGAGANVLTF
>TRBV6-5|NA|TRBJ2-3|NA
TGTGCCAGCAGACTAGGAGGAACAGATACGCAGTATTTT
CASRLGGTDTQYF
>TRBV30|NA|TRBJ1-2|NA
TGTGCCTGGGGACAGATTAACTATGGCTACACCTTC
CAWGQINYGYTF
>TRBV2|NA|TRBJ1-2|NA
TGTGCCAGCAGTGGGACAGAAGCTAACTATGGCTACACCTTC
CASSGTEANYGYTF
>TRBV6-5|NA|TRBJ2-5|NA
TGTGCCAGCAGTTACACTACAGGAGTCCAAGCGACCCAGTACTTC
CASSYTTGVQATQYF
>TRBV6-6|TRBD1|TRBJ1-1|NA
TGTGCCAGCTTGACAGGGGGCACTGAAGCTTTCTTT
CASLTGGTEAFF
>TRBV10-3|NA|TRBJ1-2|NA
TGTGCCATCAGTGAGTCGGACTGGAGTACTAACTATGGCTACACCTTC
CAISESDWSTNYGYTF
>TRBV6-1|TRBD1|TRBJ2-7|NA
TGTGCCAGCGTCCCGGACCGACAGGGTATGCGGGAGCAGTACTTC
CASVPDRQGMREQYF
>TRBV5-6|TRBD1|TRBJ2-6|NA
TGTGCCAGCAGCTTTGGGGACAGACCATACTCTGGGGCCAACGTCCTGACTTTC
CASSFGDRPYSGANVLTF
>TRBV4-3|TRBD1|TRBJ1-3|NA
TGCGCCAGCAGCCAAACCCCCTCGACAGGGGAGTCTGGAAACACCATATATTTT
CASSQTPSTGESGNTIYF
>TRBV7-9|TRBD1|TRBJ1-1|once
TGTGCCAGCAGCCCAGGGGGCAACACTGAAGCTTTCTTT
CASSPGGNTEAFF
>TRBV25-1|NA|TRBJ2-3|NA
TGTGCCAGCAGTGAGACAGGCCGGTACACAGATACGCAGTATTTT
CASSETGRYTDTQYF
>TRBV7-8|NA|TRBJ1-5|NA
TGTGCCAGCAGCTTAACGGTCTTTGACGGAGATCAGCCCCAGCATTTT
CASSLTVFDGDQPQHF
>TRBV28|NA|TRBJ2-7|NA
TGTGCCAGCACGTTACAGGGCATCTACGAGCAGTACTTC
CASTLQGIYEQYF
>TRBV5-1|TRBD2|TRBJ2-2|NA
TGCGCCAGCTTCTCAGGTAGCGGGGGCACCGGGGAGCTGTTTTTT
CASFSGSGGTGELFF
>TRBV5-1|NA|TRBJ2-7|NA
TGCGCCAGCAGCGAGAACTACGAGCAGTACTTC
CASSENYEQYF
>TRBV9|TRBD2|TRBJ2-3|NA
TGTGCCAGCAGCGAAGGACTAGCGGGATCCACAGATACGCAGTATTTT
CASSEGLAGSTDTQYF
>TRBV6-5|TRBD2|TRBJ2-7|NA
TGTGCCAGCATTAGAGCTAGCGGGAACTACGAGCAGTACTTC
CASIRASGNYEQYF
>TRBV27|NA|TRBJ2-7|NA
TGTGCCAGCAAAAGGGGTGAACTCTACGAGCAGTACTTC
CASKRGELYEQYF